These 22 T cell receptor beta chains were all obtained from the same sample, sequenced in a study of T cell repertoires in cytomegalovirus infection. TCRdb independently ran MiXCR on the reads; one entry per CDR3 protein. The sample consists of 200,000 to 250,000 distinct CDR3 sequences, 9% to 15% of them appearing once. Material: PBMCs. The receptor set was obtained from a human donor in good health (CMV status not recorded). Some clones in this sample may be carry-over from other donors' samples.

This clonotype was counted ten times or more. The CDR3 here is CASRSSGTVYTGELFF. CDR3 DNA: TGTGCCAGCAGAAGCTCCGGGACAGTTTACACCGGGGAGCTGTTTTTT. The chain uses TRBV7-2 and TRBJ2-2; 7 bases are a match to TRBD1. The length of the CDR3 is 16 residues. Per germline, CDR1 SGHTA and CDR2 FQGNSA. Trimming at V came to 6 bases and at J to 3 bases, leaving 10 bases not matched to a gene. The complete variable domain, with remaining parts taken from reference TRBV7-2 and TRBJ2-2, reads GAGVSQSPSNKVTEKGKDVELRCDPISGHTALYWYRQSLGQGLEFLIYFQGNSAPDKSGLPSDRFSAERTGGSVSTLTIQRTQQEDSAVYLCASRSSGTVYTGELFFGEGSRLTVL.

The rearrangement joins TRBV9 to TRBJ2-3, with a weak D call TRBD2 (6 bases). Germline V gives CDR1 SGDLS, CDR2 YYNGEE. There are 15 residues in the CDR3. V was pared by 4 bases and J by 6 bases, with 18 bases between. CDR3 sequence: CASSPDLANHDTQYF. As DNA, the CDR3 is TGTGCCAGCAGCCCCGATCTAGCGAACCACGATACGCAGTATTTT.

Ten or more counts support this clonotype. V gene TRBV7-2 combines with J gene TRBJ1-2; the D is unclear. This CDR3 comprises 13 residues. V gave up 5 bases and J gave up 8 bases, with 15 bases separating them. Germline loops: CDR1 SGHTA, CDR2 FQGNSA. CDR3 in DNA: TGTGCCAGCAGCCCCGAAGGGTCTTGGGGCTACACCTTC. It translates to CASSPEGSWGYTF.

The chain is built from TRBV6-2 or TRBV6-3 and TRBJ2-7; possible D gene TRBD2, 6 bases. Trimming left V 2 bases short and J 5 bases short, with 13 bases between. This CDR3 region has 14 residues. Germline values: CDR1 MNHEY, CDR2 SVGEGT. The chain's CDR3 is CASSYQNAGNEQYF. The CDR3 region has the DNA TGTGCCAGCAGTTACCAAAACGCGGGAAACGAGCAGTACTTC.

This clonotype was picked up many times. This chain uses TRBV7-3 with TRBJ1-4; D is possibly TRBD1 (5 bases). This CDR3 comprises 17 residues. CDR1 is SGHTA and CDR2 is FQGTGA in the germline V gene. Trimming removed 2 bases at V and 2 bases at J, with 15 bases between. The CDR3 reads CASSLYRTVGTNEKLFF. For the CDR3, the DNA is TGTGCCAGCAGCTTATACAGGACGGTCGGCACTAATGAAAAACTGTTTTTT.

The sample holds many counts of this clonotype. The rearrangement links TRBV7-8 to TRBJ2-7, with D possibly being TRBD2 (5 bases). Germline V lookup: CDR1 SGHVS, CDR2 FQNEAQ. CDR3 length: 12 residues. Deletions cut 8 bases from V and 6 bases from J, with 14 bases between. Here the CDR3 DNA reads TGTGCCAGCGGCCCCGGGGTTCGCGAGCAGTACTTC. Its translation: CASGPGVREQYF.

This clonotype was counted ten times or more. The chain employs TRBV28 and TRBJ1-1; D is perhaps TRBD1 (6 bases). CDR1 is MDHEN and CDR2 is SYDVKM in the germline V gene. Trimming cost V 5 bases and J 4 bases, with 17 bases left between them. This CDR3 has 15 amino acids. Here the CDR3 reads CASSPGVADGTEAFF. CDR3 in DNA: TGTGCCAGCAGTCCAGGGGTAGCCGACGGCACTGAAGCTTTCTTT. Looking up the rest from reference TRBV28 and TRBJ1-1 gives the full variable domain: DVKVTQSSRYLVKRTGEKVFLECVQDMDHENMFWYRQDPGLGLRLIYFSYDVKMKEKGDIPEGYSVSREKKERFSLILESASTNQTSMYLCASSPGVADGTEAFFGQGTRLTVV.

This clonotype occurred many times. J is TRBJ1-4 and V is TRBV7-2, with TRBD1 as a possible D gene (5 bases). The V end lost 1 base, the J end lost 3 bases, and 9 bases lay between the germline ends. Germline V gene lookup returns CDR1 SGHTA and CDR2 FQGNSA. The CDR3 runs 15 residues. The CDR3 coding sequence is TGTGCCAGCAGCTTAGTTCGGACACCTAATGAAAAACTGTTTTTT. Its translation is CASSLVRTPNEKLFF.

This clonotype appeared many times. This sequence joins TRBV7-2 and TRBJ1-1; 7 nucleotides agree with TRBD1. Germline CDR1 and CDR2: SGHTA and FQGNSA. V dropped 5 bases and J dropped 7; count of bases not matched to a gene: 7. There are 13 residues in the CDR3. The CDR3 nucleotides read TGTGCCAGCAGCCCGACAGGGACGAGTGAAGCTTTCTTT. This sequence encodes CASSPTGTSEAFF.

This clonotype was found many times. The genes are TRBV7-2 and TRBJ1-2; possible D gene TRBD1, 5 bases. The V gene's germline CDR1 is SGHTA and CDR2 FQGNSA. V was trimmed by 5 bases and J by 8 bases, leaving 18 bases between them. The CDR3 has 14 amino acids. The CDR3 DNA is TGTGCCAGCAGCCCCCCGGGACCCGGGAGAGGCTACACCTTC. Its translation is CASSPPGPGRGYTF.

In this sample, this clonotype turned up many times. V gene TRBV7-2 combines with J gene TRBJ2-5, with unresolved D. Trimming took 5 bases from V and 4 from J, leaving 5 bases between them. Germline V lookup: CDR1 SGHTA, CDR2 FQGNSA. The CDR3 sequence is 11 residues long. CDR3 bases: TGTGCCAGCAGCACGGTAGAGACCCAGTACTTC. It encodes CASSTVETQYF.

The rearrangement joins TRBV6-5 to TRBJ2-5; D tentatively reads TRBD1 or TRBD2 (5 bases each). Looked up from germline, CDR1 is MNHEY and CDR2 is SVGAGI. The CDR3 runs to 15 residues. The germline V and J ends were trimmed by 6 bases and 6 bases, with 20 bases remaining between them. The CDR3 DNA reads as TGTGCCAGCAGACAAACCGGGACGGCGGCAAAGACCCAGTACTTC. This translates into CASRQTGTAAKTQYF.

This clonotype was detected many times. The chain combines TRBV28 with TRBJ2-7; 11 positions match TRBD1. V lost 8 bases and J lost 3; bases outside the gene matches: 9. Germline CDR1 MDHEN, CDR2 SYDVKM. This CDR3 is 15 amino acids long. The chain's CDR3 is CASEGTGGPFYEQYF. The CDR3 DNA reads TGTGCCAGCGAGGGGACAGGGGGTCCTTTCTACGAGCAGTACTTC.

This sequence joins TRBV7-3 and TRBJ2-2, with TRBD1 identical over 10 bases. V was pared by 5 bases and J by 4 bases, with 7 bases of the junction left unmatched. The germline V gene has CDR1 SGHTA and CDR2 FQGTGA. The CDR3 has 16 amino acids. CDR3 bases: TGTGCCAGCAGCCCCCTCGGGACAGGGGCCACCGGGGAGCTGTTTTTT. It is translated as CASSPLGTGATGELFF.

The rearrangement joins TRBV14 to TRBJ1-1; D gene uncertain. V dropped 2 bases and J dropped 4 bases, with 11 bases sitting between them. The CDR3 loop spans 14 amino acids. The germline V gene encodes CDR1 SGHDN and CDR2 FVKESK. The CDR3: CASSQLLEGTEAFF. The CDR3 DNA sequence: TGTGCCAGCAGCCAACTCCTTGAGGGCACTGAAGCTTTCTTT.

This clonotype was counted between two and nine times. The genes are TRBV20-1 and TRBJ2-7; 7 bases are shared with TRBD1. The CDR3 extends over 14 amino acids. Germline lookup yields CDR1 DFQATT and CDR2 SNEGSKA (reference sequence). Unmatched junction bases numbered 5, after V lost 1 base and J lost 2 bases. CDR3 amino acids: CSARADDRAYEQYF. The CDR3 coding sequence is TGCAGTGCTAGAGCTGACGACAGGGCCTACGAGCAGTACTTC.

J is TRBJ1-1 and V is TRBV7-3; D is perhaps TRBD1 (6 bases). In germline, CDR1 is SGHTA, CDR2 FQGTGA. This CDR3 has 13 amino acids. Trimming shortened V by 8 bases and J by 1 base, and 11 bases separated the two germline ends. CDR3 amino acids: CASGSDRNTEAFF. Here the CDR3 DNA reads TGTGCCAGCGGATCGGACAGGAACACTGAAGCTTTCTTT.

This clonotype was counted a few times. The V gene is TRBV28, the J gene TRBJ1-5; TRBD1 might be the D (6 bases). The CDR3 extends over 14 amino acids. The V end was cut by 6 bases, the J end by 6 bases, with 15 bases between. Germline V gives CDR1 MDHEN, CDR2 SYDVKM. CDR3 DNA sequence: TGTGCCAGCAGGTCCTCAGGGGCGGCTCAGCCCCAGCATTTT. Its protein product is CASRSSGAAQPQHF.

This clonotype was seen ten or more times. This rearrangement joins TRBV12-3 or TRBV12-4 to TRBJ1-1, with 11 bases matching TRBD1. This CDR3 is built from 14 residues. After removal of 4 bases from V and 4 bases from J, the junction contained 2 bases not matched to a gene. The CDR3 spells CASSWGQGVTEAFF. The CDR3, as DNA: TGTGCCAGCAGTTGGGGACAGGGGGTCACTGAAGCTTTCTTT.

The chain joins TRBV4-3 to TRBJ2-3; 10 bases are shared with TRBD2. The CDR3 runs to 15 residues. Germline V gene data show CDR1 as LGHNA and CDR2 as YSLEER. V lost 3 bases to trimming and J lost 4 bases; unmatched junction nucleotides: 4. The chain's CDR3 is CASSHTSGTADTQYF. The CDR3 DNA sequence: TGCGCCAGCAGCCACACTAGCGGGACGGCAGATACGCAGTATTTT.

This clonotype has a handful of counts. The chain carries TRBV24-1 and TRBJ2-1, with 7 bases matching TRBD1. The V and J ends lost 4 bases and 10 bases, in that order; junction bases with no gene match: 9. The V gene's germline CDR1 is KGHDR and CDR2 SFDVKD. This CDR3 spans 14 amino acids. The CDR3 bases are TGTGCCACCAGTGACCCACAGGGGCGGAGAGAGCAGTTCTTC. Amino acids: CATSDPQGRREQFF.

The chain combines TRBV29-1 with TRBJ2-1, with D unclear. V was clipped by 6 bases and J by 5 bases, with 11 bases between them. This CDR3 is 12 amino acids long. In germline, CDR1 is SQVTM, CDR2 ANQGSEA. The CDR3 here is CSVLPKDNEQFF. DNA of the CDR3: TGCAGCGTCCTCCCCAAAGACAATGAGCAGTTCTTC.